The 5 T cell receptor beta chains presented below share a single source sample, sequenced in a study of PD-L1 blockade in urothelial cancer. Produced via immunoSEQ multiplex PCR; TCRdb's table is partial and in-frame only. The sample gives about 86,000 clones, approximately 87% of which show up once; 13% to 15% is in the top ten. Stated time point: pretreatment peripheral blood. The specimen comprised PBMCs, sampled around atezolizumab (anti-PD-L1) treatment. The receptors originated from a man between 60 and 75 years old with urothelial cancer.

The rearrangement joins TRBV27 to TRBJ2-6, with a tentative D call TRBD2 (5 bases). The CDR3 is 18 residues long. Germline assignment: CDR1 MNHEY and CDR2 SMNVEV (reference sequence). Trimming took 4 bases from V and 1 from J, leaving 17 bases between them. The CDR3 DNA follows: TGTGCCAGCAGTTCGTTTAGGGTAGGACTGTCTGGGGCCAACGTCCTGACTTTC. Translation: CASSSFRVGLSGANVLTF. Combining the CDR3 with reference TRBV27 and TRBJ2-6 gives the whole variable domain EAQVTQNPRYLITVTGKKLTVTCSQNMNHEYMSWYRQDPGLGLRQIYYSMNVEVTDKGDVPEGYKVSRKEKRNFPLILESPSPNQTSLYFCASSSFRVGLSGANVLTFGAGSRLTVL.

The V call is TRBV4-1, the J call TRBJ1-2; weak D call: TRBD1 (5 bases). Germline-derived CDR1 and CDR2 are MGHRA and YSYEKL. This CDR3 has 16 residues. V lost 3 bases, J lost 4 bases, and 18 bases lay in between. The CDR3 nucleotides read TGCGCCAGCAGCCAGTCTGACAGTCTAATTTCCTATGGCTACACCTTC. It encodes CASSQSDSLISYGYTF.

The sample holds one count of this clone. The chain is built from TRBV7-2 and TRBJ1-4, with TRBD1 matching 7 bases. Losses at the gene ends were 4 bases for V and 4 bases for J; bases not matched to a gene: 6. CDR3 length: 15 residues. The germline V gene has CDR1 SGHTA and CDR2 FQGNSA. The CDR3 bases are TGTGCCAGCAGCTCGGGACAGCAATTTAATGAAAAACTGTTTTTT. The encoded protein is CASSSGQQFNEKLFF.

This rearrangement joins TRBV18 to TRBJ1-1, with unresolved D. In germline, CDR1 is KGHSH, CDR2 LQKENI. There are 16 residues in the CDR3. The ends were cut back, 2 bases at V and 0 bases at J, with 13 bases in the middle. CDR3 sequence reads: CASSPGLRQLNTEAFF. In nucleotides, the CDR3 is TGTGCCAGCTCACCAGGGCTCAGGCAATTGAACACTGAAGCTTTCTTT.

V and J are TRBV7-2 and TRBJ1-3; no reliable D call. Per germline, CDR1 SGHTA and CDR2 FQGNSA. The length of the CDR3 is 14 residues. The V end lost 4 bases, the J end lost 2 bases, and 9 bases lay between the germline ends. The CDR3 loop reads CASSSGVAGNTIYF. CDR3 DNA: TGTGCCAGCAGCTCCGGGGTTGCTGGAAACACCATATATTTT.